This is a list of T cell receptor beta chains from one sample in a study of blood T cells in healthy people across ages. Each CDR3 protein gets one entry after TCRdb re-called the 5' RACE reads with MiXCR. The sample shows more than 650,000 distinct CDR3 sequences, 53% of them seen only once. The sequencing input was blood. The receptor source for this set is a man older than 75 in good health. The CDR3 runs from the conserved cysteine through the conserved F or W. D genes are given only for firm matches. Size is stated for part of the rows, as once, few or many counts, or as a class when the clone is expanded.

TGCGCCAGCAGCGACCCCTCAGGAGCCAAAAACATTCAGTACTTC CASSDPSGAKNIQYF TRBV5-1 . TRBJ2-4 .
TGCAGTGCTGGGGACAGGGGCCACGAGCAGTACTTC CSAGDRGHEQYF TRBV20-1 TRBD1 TRBJ2-7 .
TGCAGTGCTCCCAACGGACTAGCGGGCCCGGCCTACAATGAGCAGTTCTTC CSAPNGLAGPAYNEQFF TRBV20-1 TRBD2 TRBJ2-1 .
TGTGCCAGTAGGCTGAACACCGGGGAGCTGTTTTTT CASRLNTGELFF TRBV19 . TRBJ2-2 .
TGCAGTGCTAGACGGGACGGATCTTATGGCTACACCTTC CSARRDGSYGYTF TRBV20-1 . TRBJ1-2 .
TGTGCCAGCAGCCAAGATTGGGGGGGAGGGCTTTCCTACAATGAGCAGTACTTC CASSQDWGGGLSYNEQYF TRBV14 TRBD2 TRBJ2-7 .
TGCAGTGCTAGAGATCTTCTCTGGGGACAGGGAAACTCTGGGGCCAACGTCCTGACTTTC CSARDLLWGQGNSGANVLTF TRBV20-1 TRBD1 TRBJ2-6 once
TGCGCCAGCAGCCAAGTTCCGGCTAGCGGAGGGTTTCTAAGCTCCTACGAGCAGTACTTC CASSQVPASGGFLSSYEQYF TRBV4-1 TRBD2 TRBJ2-7 once
TGCAGTGCTCCGGACGGGAGAGCGAACACTGAAGCTTTCTTT CSAPDGRANTEAFF TRBV20-1 . TRBJ1-1 .
TGTGCCGGCAGCCAGCCTAGCTCCTACGAGCAGTACTTC CAGSQPSSYEQYF TRBV7-9 . TRBJ2-7 .
TGCAGCGTTGCTCGGCAGGGTGTCTACACCTTC CSVARQGVYTF TRBV29-1 . TRBJ1-2 .
TGTGCCAGCAGCCTATCAAGGCCGGGGGGGGCAGAGACCCAGTACTTC CASSLSRPGGAETQYF TRBV12-3/TRBV12-4 TRBD2 TRBJ2-5 .
TGTGCCAGCATTCGGACTAGCGGGACAGGGGTAGAGACCCAGTACTTC CASIRTSGTGVETQYF TRBV2 TRBD2 TRBJ2-5 .
TGTGCCATCAGTGTCCTACCACCGTCCCGGGGGAATGGCTACACCTTC CAISVLPPSRGNGYTF TRBV10-3 . TRBJ1-2 .
TGTGCCAGCAGCCGCGGGACGGAATACGAGCAGTACTTC CASSRGTEYEQYF TRBV7-9 . TRBJ2-7 .
TGTGCCAGCAGTTACTCCGGGACTACCCGGGGGCAGTTCTTC CASSYSGTTRGQFF TRBV6-6 TRBD2 TRBJ2-1 .
TGTGCCAGCAGTTTCCTCCAACTAGCGGGAACTTACCAAGAGACCCAGTACTTC CASSFLQLAGTYQETQYF TRBV27 TRBD2 TRBJ2-5 .
TGCAGTGCTAGAGATTTGCGCTACACCTACGAGCAGTACTTC CSARDLRYTYEQYF TRBV20-1 . TRBJ2-7 .
TGTGCCAGCAGTTACACCGGGGGAAAGGAGTATGGCTACACCTTC CASSYTGGKEYGYTF TRBV6-2/TRBV6-3 . TRBJ1-2 .
TGCAGCGTATTGCCAGGGGTAGCGACTGAAGCTTTCTTT CSVLPGVATEAFF TRBV29-1 . TRBJ1-1 few
TGTGCCAGCACCTCCTCAGGGGCCAACTATGGCTACACCTTC CASTSSGANYGYTF TRBV28 . TRBJ1-2 .
TGTGCCAGCAGTTTTCTTCAGGGACCAGGAACCAATGAGCAGTTCTTC CASSFLQGPGTNEQFF TRBV12-3/TRBV12-4 . TRBJ2-1 few
TGCGCCAGCAGCCAAGGAGACAGGGGGAATAATTCACCCCTCCACTTT CASSQGDRGNNSPLHF TRBV4-1 TRBD1 TRBJ1-6 .
TGTGCCAGCAGTAACCGGGACAGAAGCTCCTACGAGCAGTACTTC CASSNRDRSSYEQYF TRBV12-3/TRBV12-4 TRBD1 TRBJ2-7 .
TGTGCCAGCAGCTGGGTCGGGGGAGTCCACGAGCAGTACTTC CASSWVGGVHEQYF TRBV7-9 . TRBJ2-7 .
TGCGCCAGCAGCTTGGTTACGGAGATCGGAGCCGAGCAGTACTTC CASSLVTEIGAEQYF TRBV5-1 . TRBJ2-7 .
TGTGCCAGCAGTCCCGAGACAGGCAATCAGCCCCAGCATTTT CASSPETGNQPQHF TRBV12-3/TRBV12-4 . TRBJ1-5 few
TGTGCCAGCTCAGCGGGACTAGCGGACTACAATGAGCAGTACTTC CASSAGLADYNEQYF TRBV18 TRBD2 TRBJ2-7 few
TGCAGTGCTCTAGCCTACAGGGAAGGGATGAACACTGAAGCTTTCTTT CSALAYREGMNTEAFF TRBV20-1 . TRBJ1-1 once
TGTGCCAGCAGTCCGAGCCCCTACGAGCGGTACTTC CASSPSPYERYF TRBV27 . TRBJ2-7 .
TGTGCCAGCAGCTTAGCGAGGAACTTAAATCAGCCCCAGCATTTT CASSLARNLNQPQHF TRBV7-2 . TRBJ1-5 .
TGCACCGGCGGGCGGGGGAATGAAAAACTGTTTTTT CTGGRGNEKLFF TRBV20-1 . TRBJ1-4 few
TGTGCCAGCAGCTTAGAGGCGGGGCCCGGGTATTTT CASSLEAGPGYF TRBV7-8 . TRBJ2-3 .
TGCAGTGCTATCGGGACGGCCCCTAACTATGGCTACACCTTC CSAIGTAPNYGYTF TRBV20-1 . TRBJ1-2 few
TGTGCCAGCAGTGGGGCCCACAATGGCTACACCTTC CASSGAHNGYTF TRBV25-1 . TRBJ1-2 .